The 2 T cell receptor beta chains in this list originate from one sample, sequenced in a study of control samples from healthy donors and cancer patients. Repertoires were generated with immunoSEQ multiplex PCR, while TCRdb's copy carries only in-frame clones and drops some. The data hold roughly 84,000 clones, with approximately 89% observed a single time. The sample comprised blood. The source is a middle-aged man in good health.

The chain is built from TRBV13 and TRBJ2-5; D gene unclear. CDR3 length: 14 residues. The germline gives CDR1 PRHDT, CDR2 FYEKMQ (reference sequence). V dropped 0 bases and J dropped 2 bases, with 7 bases sitting between them. The CDR3 here is CASSLGQIQETQYF. The CDR3 DNA reads TGTGCCAGCAGCTTAGGGCAGATACAAGAGACCCAGTACTTC.

The rearrangement uses TRBV27 and TRBJ1-6; perhaps TRBD1 as D (5 bases). This CDR3 region has 13 residues. V dropped 6 bases and J dropped 10 bases, with 13 bases sitting between them. CDR1 is MNHEY and CDR2 is SMNVEV in the germline V gene (reference sequence). The CDR3: CASSAWGVSPLHF. The DNA of the CDR3 is TGTGCCAGCAGCGCCTGGGGGGTATCACCCCTCCACTTT.